This T cell receptor beta chain was found in a study of liver allograft versus peripheral blood T cells. Study-level background: Transplanted-liver T cell receptor repertoires were compared with recipients' peripheral blood repertoires. Study-level points and caveats: Reportedly, liver allograft T cell receptor repertoires differed from peripheral blood ones.

The CDR3 has 16 residues. V gave up 3 bases and J gave up 5 bases, with 19 bases separating them. Judged by abundance, this clonotype is medium-sized (0.01 to 0.1%). Its target is unknown. TCRdb passed the reads through MiXCR, listing each CDR3 protein once. The sample includes just over 350 distinct CDR3 sequences, about 15% of them seen just once. This TCR came from a human patient who had a liver transplant. Some T cells may be transferred from the graft donor. This chain connects TRBV12-3 or TRBV12-4 to TRBJ2-5; D tentatively reads TRBD1 or TRBD2 (5 bases each). The CDR3 loop reads CASSFGRDGRGETQYF. The CDR3 DNA follows: TGTGCCAGCAGTTTTGGACGGGACGGACGAGGGGAGACCCAGTACTTC.